One and the same sample provided the 14 T cell receptor beta chains below, sequenced in a study of early T cells in non-severe SARS-CoV-2 infection. MiXCR, applied by TCRdb to the 5' RACE reads, yields one record per CDR3 protein. The sample lists tens of thousands of distinct CDR3 sequences, approximately 13% occurring once. The input for sequencing was whole blood, taken at baseline. The receptor source for this set is an adult who was a healthcare worker with PCR-confirmed SARS-CoV-2 infection or an uninfected control (not recorded which).

The rearrangement links TRBV21-1 to TRBJ2-7; TRBD2, as called in the table, went unchecked against the DNA. TRBV21-1 is a listed pseudogene. The CDR3 has 13 amino acids. CDR3 nucleotides: TGTGCCAGCCCCGAGCGGGAGACCCACGAGCAGTACTTC. It translates to CASPERETHEQYF.

The genes are TRBV6-5 and TRBJ1-5; 8 bases agree with TRBD1. With 7 bases clipped from V and 0 bases from J, the junction kept 5 bases outside the gene matches. In germline, CDR1 is MNHEY, CDR2 SVGAGI. There are 15 residues in the CDR3. The CDR3 DNA is TGTGCCAGCACCAAGACAGGGGCTAGCAATCAGCCCCAGCATTTT. Residues: CASTKTGASNQPQHF.

The chain has TRBV15 and TRBJ1-5; the D gene is possibly TRBD1 (6 bases). CDR3 length equals 15 residues. Looked up from germline, CDR1 is LNHNV and CDR2 is YYDKDF (reference sequence). The V and J ends lost 3 bases and 2 bases respectively, with 11 bases between them. CDR3 DNA sequence: TGTGCCACCAGCAGGAGGGGGACGGGCAATCAGCCCCAGCATTTT. It codes for CATSRRGTGNQPQHF. The full variable domain, its missing parts supplied by reference TRBV15 and TRBJ1-5, is DAMVIQNPRYQVTQFGKPVTLSCSQTLNHNVMYWYQQKSSQAPKLLFHYYDKDFNNEADTPDNFQSRRPNTSFCFLDIRSPGLGDTAMYLCATSRRGTGNQPQHFGDGTRLSIL.

This clonotype has more than one count but fewer than ten. The V call is TRBV6-2 or TRBV6-3, the J call TRBJ2-2, with D hard to call. Between the trimmed V and J ends, which lost 4 bases and 4 bases, there was a span of 10 bases. CDR3 length: 14 amino acids. Germline V gene data show CDR1 as MNHEY and CDR2 as SVGEGT. CDR3 residues: CASSLQRSTGELFF. In nucleotides, the CDR3 is TGTGCCAGCAGTTTGCAGAGGTCCACCGGGGAGCTGTTTTTT.

This clonotype was found many times. The V and J genes are TRBV4-2 and TRBJ2-7; maybe TRBD1 (5 bases). The germline V gene encodes CDR1 LGHNA and CDR2 YNFKEQ. V lost 3 bases and J 5 bases, leaving 17 bases between the germline ends. CDR3 length: 15 amino acids. CDR3 sequence reads: CASSQGDYVGHEQYF. The CDR3 DNA reads TGTGCCAGCAGCCAGGGTGATTACGTGGGGCACGAGCAGTACTTC.

This clonotype was picked up many times. The chain links TRBV3-1 to TRBJ2-5; D is possibly TRBD1 (5 bases). Germline V gene lookup returns CDR1 LGHDT and CDR2 YNNKEL (reference sequence). CDR3 length equals 17 residues. V was cut by 2 bases and J by 1 base, with 17 bases left in between. Written as DNA, the CDR3 is TGTGCCAGCAGCCAAACAGTAAATATGGACACCCAAGAGACCCAGTACTTC. Amino acids: CASSQTVNMDTQETQYF.

This clonotype was recorded at least ten times. This chain uses TRBV20-1 with TRBJ2-7; D uncertain. The germline V and J ends were trimmed by 5 bases and 2 bases, with 13 bases remaining between them. The CDR3 is 13 amino acids. CDR1 and CDR2 (germline): DFQATT, SNEGSKA (reference sequence). The CDR3 reads CSASSRLTYEQYF. The CDR3 nucleotides read TGCAGTGCTTCCTCCAGGCTGACCTACGAGCAGTACTTC.

In its sample, this clonotype was seen a few times. The chain joins TRBV9 to TRBJ2-5; possibly TRBD1 for D (5 bases). There are 14 residues in the CDR3. Trimming left V 2 bases short and J 5 bases short, with 13 bases between. Germline CDR1 is SGDLS and CDR2 is YYNGEE. The CDR3 sequence: CASSVLGRGETQYF. As DNA, the CDR3 is TGTGCCAGCAGCGTGCTGGGGCGTGGGGAGACCCAGTACTTC.

This clonotype has only a few counts. V usage is TRBV6-6 and J usage is TRBJ2-5, with D perhaps TRBD1 or TRBD2 (5 bases each). Between the trimmed V and J ends, which lost 0 bases and 5 bases, there was a span of 10 bases. CDR1 is MNHNY, CDR2 SVGAGI, per germline (reference sequence). The CDR3 has 14 residues. The CDR3 nucleotides are TGTGCCAGCAGTTACTCGAGGGGCGAGGAGACCCAGTACTTC. This encodes CASSYSRGEETQYF.

The gene calls are TRBV12-3 or TRBV12-4 and TRBJ1-3; D is unclear. V dropped 11 bases and J dropped 0 bases, with 11 bases sitting between them. CDR3 length: 13 residues. CDR3 residues: CASGHVSGNTIYF. The CDR3, as DNA: TGTGCCTCAGGCCACGTCTCTGGAAACACCATATATTTT.

This chain links TRBV4-3 with TRBJ2-1, with 13 nucleotides matching TRBD2. The assigned J gene may be wrong: the sequence end matches TRBJ2-7 better. Germline CDR1 is LGHNA and CDR2 is YSLEER. The CDR3 length is 18 residues. The CDR3 sequence is CASSQFFRTSGSHNEQYF. CDR3 bases: TGCGCCAGCAGCCAATTCTTTCGGACTAGCGGGAGCCACAATGAGCAGTACTTC.

This chain connects TRBV6-2 or TRBV6-3 to TRBJ1-1; D unresolved. The germline CDR1 and CDR2 sequences are MNHEY and SVGEGT. Trimming took off 3 bases at V and 0 bases at J, with 8 bases between the two ends. The CDR3 extends over 14 amino acids. CDR3 sequence: CASSYMVMNTEAFF. The DNA of the CDR3 is TGTGCCAGCAGTTATATGGTAATGAACACTGAAGCTTTCTTT.

As DNA, the CDR3 is TGTGCCAGCAGCAAACTCGGGCACCCTGGGAAGACCCAGTACTTC. Residues: CASSKLGHPGKTQYF. The chain recombines TRBV6-5 with TRBJ2-5; D not certain. CDR3 length: 15 residues. Looked up from germline, CDR1 is MNHEY and CDR2 is SVGAGI. Between the trimmed V and J ends, which lost 6 bases and 6 bases, there was a span of 20 bases.

This clonotype was detected a few times. This sequence joins TRBV7-2 and TRBJ2-6; D gene uncertain. Germline lookup yields CDR1 SGHTA and CDR2 FQGNSA. V shed 7 bases and J shed 0 bases, with 16 bases lying between them. CDR3 length equals 17 residues. The chain's CDR3 is CASNPPMPLSGANVLTF. The CDR3 DNA follows: TGTGCCAGCAACCCGCCCATGCCCCTCTCTGGGGCCAACGTCCTGACTTTC. Together with reference TRBV7-2 and TRBJ2-6, the CDR3 gives the full variable domain: GAGVSQSPSNKVTEKGKDVELRCDPISGHTALYWYRQSLGQGLEFLIYFQGNSAPDKSGLPSDRFSAERTGGSVSTLTIQRTQQEDSAVYLCASNPPMPLSGANVLTFGAGSRLTVL.